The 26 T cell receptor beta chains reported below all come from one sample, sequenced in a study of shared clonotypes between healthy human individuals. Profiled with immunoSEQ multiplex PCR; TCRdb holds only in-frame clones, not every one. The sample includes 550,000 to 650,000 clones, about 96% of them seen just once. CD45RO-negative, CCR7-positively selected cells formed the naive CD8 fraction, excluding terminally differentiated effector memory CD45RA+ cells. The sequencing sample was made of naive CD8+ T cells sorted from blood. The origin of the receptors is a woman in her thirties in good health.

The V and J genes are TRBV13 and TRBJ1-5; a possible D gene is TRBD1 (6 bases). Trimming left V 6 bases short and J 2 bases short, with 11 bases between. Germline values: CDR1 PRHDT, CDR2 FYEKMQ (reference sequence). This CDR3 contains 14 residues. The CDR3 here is CASREGVGNQPQHF. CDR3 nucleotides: TGTGCCAGCAGAGAGGGGGTGGGCAATCAGCCCCAGCATTTT.

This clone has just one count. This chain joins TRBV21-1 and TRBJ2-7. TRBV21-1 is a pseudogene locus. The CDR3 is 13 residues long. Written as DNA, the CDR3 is TGTGCCAGCAGGTTTGGGGTCGGCGACGAGCAGTACTTC. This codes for CASRFGVGDEQYF.

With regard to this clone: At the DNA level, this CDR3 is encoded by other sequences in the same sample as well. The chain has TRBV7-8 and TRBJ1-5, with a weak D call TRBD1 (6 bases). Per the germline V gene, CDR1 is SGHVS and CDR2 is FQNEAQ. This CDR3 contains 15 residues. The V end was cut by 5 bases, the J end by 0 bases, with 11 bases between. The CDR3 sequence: CASSQTGDSNQPQHF. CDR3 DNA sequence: TGTGCCAGCAGCCAGACAGGAGATAGCAATCAGCCCCAGCATTTT. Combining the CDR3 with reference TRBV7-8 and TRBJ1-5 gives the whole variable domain GAGVSQSPRYKVAKRGQDVALRCDPISGHVSLFWYQQALGQGPEFLTYFQNEAQLDKSGLPSDRFFAERPEGSVSTLKIQRTQQEDSAVYLCASSQTGDSNQPQHFGDGTRLSIL.

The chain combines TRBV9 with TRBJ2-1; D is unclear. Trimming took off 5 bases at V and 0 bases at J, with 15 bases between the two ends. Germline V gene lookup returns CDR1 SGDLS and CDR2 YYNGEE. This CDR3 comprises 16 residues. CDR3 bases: TGTGCCAGCAGTGCCGGCGTGGGCAGCTCCTACAATGAGCAGTTCTTC. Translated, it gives CASSAGVGSSYNEQFF.

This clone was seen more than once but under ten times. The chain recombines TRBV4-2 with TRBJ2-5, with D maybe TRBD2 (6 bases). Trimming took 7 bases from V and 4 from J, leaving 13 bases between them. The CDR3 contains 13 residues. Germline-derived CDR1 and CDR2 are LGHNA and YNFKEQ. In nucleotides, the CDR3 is TGTGCCAGCACCCCGGGAGTAGGAGAGACCCAGTACTTC. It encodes CASTPGVGETQYF.

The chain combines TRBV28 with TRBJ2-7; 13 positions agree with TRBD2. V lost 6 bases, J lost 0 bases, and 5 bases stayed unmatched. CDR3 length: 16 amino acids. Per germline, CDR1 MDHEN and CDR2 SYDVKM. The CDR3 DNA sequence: TGTGCCAGCAGGCGGACTAGCGGGAGTTCCTCCTACGAGCAGTACTTC. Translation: CASRRTSGSSSYEQYF. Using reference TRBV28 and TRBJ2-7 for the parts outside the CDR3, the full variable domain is DVKVTQSSRYLVKRTGEKVFLECVQDMDHENMFWYRQDPGLGLRLIYFSYDVKMKEKGDIPEGYSVSREKKERFSLILESASTNQTSMYLCASRRTSGSSSYEQYFGPGTRLTVT.

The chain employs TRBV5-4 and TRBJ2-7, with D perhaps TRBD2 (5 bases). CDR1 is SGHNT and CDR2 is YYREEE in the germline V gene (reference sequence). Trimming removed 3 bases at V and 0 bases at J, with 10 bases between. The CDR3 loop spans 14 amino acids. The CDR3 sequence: CASSYERDSYEQYF. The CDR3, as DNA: TGTGCCAGCAGCTATGAACGGGACTCCTACGAGCAGTACTTC. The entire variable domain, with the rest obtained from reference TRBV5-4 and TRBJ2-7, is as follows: ETGVTQSPTHLIKTRGQQVTLRCSSQSGHNTVSWYQQALGQGPQFIFQYYREEENGRGNFPPRFSGLQFPNYSSELNVNALELDDSALYLCASSYERDSYEQYFGPGTRLTVT.

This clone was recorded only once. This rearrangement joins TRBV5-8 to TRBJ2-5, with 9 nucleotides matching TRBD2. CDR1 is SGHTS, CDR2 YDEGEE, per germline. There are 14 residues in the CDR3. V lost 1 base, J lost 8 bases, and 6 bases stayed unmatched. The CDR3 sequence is CASSLFLSGRTQYF. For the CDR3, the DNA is TGTGCCAGCAGCTTGTTTCTTAGCGGGAGAACCCAGTACTTC.

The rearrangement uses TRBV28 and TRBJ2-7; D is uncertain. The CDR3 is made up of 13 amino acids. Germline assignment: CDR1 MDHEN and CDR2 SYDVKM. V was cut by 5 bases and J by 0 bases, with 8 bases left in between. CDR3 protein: CASSNPISYEQYF. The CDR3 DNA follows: TGTGCCAGCAGTAATCCTATCTCCTACGAGCAGTACTTC. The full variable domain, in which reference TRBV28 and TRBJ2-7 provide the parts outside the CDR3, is DVKVTQSSRYLVKRTGEKVFLECVQDMDHENMFWYRQDPGLGLRLIYFSYDVKMKEKGDIPEGYSVSREKKERFSLILESASTNQTSMYLCASSNPISYEQYFGPGTRLTVT.

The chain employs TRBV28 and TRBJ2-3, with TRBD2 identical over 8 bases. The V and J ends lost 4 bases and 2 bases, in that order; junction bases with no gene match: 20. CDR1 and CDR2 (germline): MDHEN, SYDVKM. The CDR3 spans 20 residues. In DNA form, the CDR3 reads TGTGCCAGCAGTTCCCCTTATGTTCAGGCGGGAGGTTTCGCCACAGATACGCAGTATTTT. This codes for CASSSPYVQAGGFATDTQYF.

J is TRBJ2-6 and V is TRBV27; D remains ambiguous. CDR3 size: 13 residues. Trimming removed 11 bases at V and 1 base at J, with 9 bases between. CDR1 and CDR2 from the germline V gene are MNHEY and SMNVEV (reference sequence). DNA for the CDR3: TGTGCCGCTAGGGATTCTGGGGCCAACGTCCTGACTTTC. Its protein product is CAARDSGANVLTF.

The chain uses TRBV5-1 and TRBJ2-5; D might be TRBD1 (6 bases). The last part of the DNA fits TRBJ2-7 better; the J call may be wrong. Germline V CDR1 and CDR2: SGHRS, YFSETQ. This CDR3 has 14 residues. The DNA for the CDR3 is TGCGCCAGCAGCTCCGGGACACTTACCTACGAGCAGTACTTC. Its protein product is CASSSGTLTYEQYF.

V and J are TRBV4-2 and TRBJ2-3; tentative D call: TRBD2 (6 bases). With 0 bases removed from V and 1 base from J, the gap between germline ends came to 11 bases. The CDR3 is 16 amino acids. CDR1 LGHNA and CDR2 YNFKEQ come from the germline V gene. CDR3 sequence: CASSQEEWGGTDTQYF. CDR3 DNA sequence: TGTGCCAGCAGCCAAGAAGAGTGGGGGGGCACAGATACGCAGTATTTT.

Here the CDR3 DNA reads TGTGCCAGCTGCCCCATGGGGGGAGAAGGCGAAAAACTGTTTTTT. Encoded protein: CASCPMGGEGEKLFF. This sequence joins TRBV9 and TRBJ1-4; maybe TRBD1 (5 bases). With 7 bases removed from V and 8 bases from J, the gap between germline ends came to 21 bases. Germline V gene sequence: CDR1 SGDLS, CDR2 YYNGEE. The CDR3 is 15 amino acids.

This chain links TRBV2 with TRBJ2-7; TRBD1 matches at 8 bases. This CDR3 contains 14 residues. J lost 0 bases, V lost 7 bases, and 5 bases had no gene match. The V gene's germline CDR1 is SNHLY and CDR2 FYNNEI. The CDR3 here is CASTWTGSSYEQYF. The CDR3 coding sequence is TGTGCCAGCACCTGGACAGGGAGCTCCTACGAGCAGTACTTC.

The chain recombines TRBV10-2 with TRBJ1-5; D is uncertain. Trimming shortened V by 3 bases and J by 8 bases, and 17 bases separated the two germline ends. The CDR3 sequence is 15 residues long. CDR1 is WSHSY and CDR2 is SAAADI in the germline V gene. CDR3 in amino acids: CASSDLGPYEKPQHF. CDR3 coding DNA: TGCGCCAGCAGTGACCTAGGGCCCTATGAAAAGCCCCAGCATTTT.

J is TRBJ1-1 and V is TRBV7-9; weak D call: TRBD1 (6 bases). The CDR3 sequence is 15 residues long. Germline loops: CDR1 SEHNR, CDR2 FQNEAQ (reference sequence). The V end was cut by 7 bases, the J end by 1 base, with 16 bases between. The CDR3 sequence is CASKNRESPNTEAFF. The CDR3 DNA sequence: TGTGCCAGCAAAAACAGGGAATCCCCGAACACTGAAGCTTTCTTT.

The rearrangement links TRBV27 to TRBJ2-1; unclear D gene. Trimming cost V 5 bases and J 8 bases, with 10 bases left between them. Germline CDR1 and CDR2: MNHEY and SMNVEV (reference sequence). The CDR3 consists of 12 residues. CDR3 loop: CASSPHTYEQFF. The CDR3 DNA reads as TGTGCCAGCAGTCCCCACACGTATGAGCAGTTCTTC.

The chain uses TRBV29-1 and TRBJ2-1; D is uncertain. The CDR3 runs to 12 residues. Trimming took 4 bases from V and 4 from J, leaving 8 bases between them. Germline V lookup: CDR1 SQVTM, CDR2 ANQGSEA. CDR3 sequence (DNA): TGCAGCGTTGGCAGCCTTTACAATGAGCAGTTCTTC. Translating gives CSVGSLYNEQFF.

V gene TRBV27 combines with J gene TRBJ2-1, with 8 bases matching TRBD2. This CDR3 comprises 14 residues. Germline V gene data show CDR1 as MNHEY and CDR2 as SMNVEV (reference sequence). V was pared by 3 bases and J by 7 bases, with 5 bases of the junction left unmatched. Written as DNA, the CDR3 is TGTGCCAGCAGTTTTGGAAGCGGGAGAAATGAGCAGTTCTTC. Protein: CASSFGSGRNEQFF.

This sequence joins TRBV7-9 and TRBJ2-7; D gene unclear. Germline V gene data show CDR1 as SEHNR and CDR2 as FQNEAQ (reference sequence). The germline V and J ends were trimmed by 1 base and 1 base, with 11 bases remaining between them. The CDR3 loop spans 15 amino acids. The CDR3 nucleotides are TGTGCCAGCAGCTTAGGGGTTATGGGTTCCTACGAGCAGTACTTC. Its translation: CASSLGVMGSYEQYF.

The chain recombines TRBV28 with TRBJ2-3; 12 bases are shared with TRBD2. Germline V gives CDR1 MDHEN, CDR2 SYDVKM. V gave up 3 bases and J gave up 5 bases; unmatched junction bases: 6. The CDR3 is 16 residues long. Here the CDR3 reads CASSFGVGLAGDTQYF. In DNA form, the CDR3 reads TGTGCCAGCAGTTTTGGAGTGGGACTAGCGGGAGATACGCAGTATTTT.

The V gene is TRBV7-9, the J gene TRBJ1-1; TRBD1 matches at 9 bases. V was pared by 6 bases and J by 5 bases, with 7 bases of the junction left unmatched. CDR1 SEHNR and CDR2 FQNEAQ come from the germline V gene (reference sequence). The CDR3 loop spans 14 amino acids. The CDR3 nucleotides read TGTGCCAGCAGTTCCCGGACAGGGGTTACTGAAGCTTTCTTT. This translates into CASSSRTGVTEAFF.

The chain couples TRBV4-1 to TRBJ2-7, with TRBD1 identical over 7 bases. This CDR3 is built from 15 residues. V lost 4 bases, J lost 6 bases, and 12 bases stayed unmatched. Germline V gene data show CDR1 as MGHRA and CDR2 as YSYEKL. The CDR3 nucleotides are TGCGCCAGCAGCCCGTCACCGGGACAGTTTTTCGAGCAGTACTTC. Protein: CASSPSPGQFFEQYF.

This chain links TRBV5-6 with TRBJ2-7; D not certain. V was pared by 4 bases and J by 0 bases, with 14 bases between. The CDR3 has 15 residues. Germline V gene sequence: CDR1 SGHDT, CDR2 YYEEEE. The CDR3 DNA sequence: TGTGCCAGCAGCATAGGACCCCTACCCTCCTACGAGCAGTACTTC. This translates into CASSIGPLPSYEQYF. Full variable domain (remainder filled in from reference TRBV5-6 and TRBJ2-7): DAGVTQSPTHLIKTRGQQVTLRCSPKSGHDTVSWYQQALGQGPQFIFQYYEEEERQRGNFPDRFSGHQFPNYSSELNVNALLLGDSALYLCASSIGPLPSYEQYFGPGTRLTVT.

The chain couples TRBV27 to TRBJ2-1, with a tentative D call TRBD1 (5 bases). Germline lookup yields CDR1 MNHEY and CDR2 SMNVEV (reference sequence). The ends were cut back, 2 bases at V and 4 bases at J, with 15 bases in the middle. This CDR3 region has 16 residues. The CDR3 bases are TGTGCCAGCAGTTTAGAAACAGGAAATCTATACAATGAGCAGTTCTTC. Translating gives CASSLETGNLYNEQFF.